The rows below give T cell receptor beta chains drawn from one sample of a study of early T cells in non-severe SARS-CoV-2 infection. TCRdb reprocessed the 5' RACE reads via MiXCR and lists one record per CDR3 protein. The repertoire holds just over 80,000 distinct CDR3 sequences, with around 15% as singletons. The sample comprised whole blood. All receptors come from an adult who was a healthcare worker with PCR-confirmed SARS-CoV-2 infection or an uninfected control (not recorded which). The CDR3 runs from the conserved cysteine through the conserved F or W. The order of the fields is D gene, clone size, V gene, J gene, CDR3 protein, CDR3 DNA. The D gene is left open where the match is weak. Expanded clones are given a class, and other clones once, few, many or no size at all.

>NA|many|TRBV7-9|TRBJ1-1
CASSLAGLSMNTEAFF
TGTGCCAGCAGCTTAGCAGGACTATCCATGAACACTGAAGCTTTCTTT
>TRBD1|NA|TRBV6-5|TRBJ1-1
CASKTGGLSVEAFF
TGTGCCAGCAAGACAGGGGGGTTATCCGTAGAAGCTTTCTTT
>NA|few|TRBV7-9|TRBJ1-2
CASSSPLPVTNGYTF
TGTGCCAGCAGCTCACCCCTCCCGGTAACTAATGGCTACACCTTC
>NA|NA|TRBV3-1|TRBJ2-1
CASSQVVGRNEQFF
TGTGCCAGCAGCCAAGTCGTAGGCCGCAATGAGCAGTTCTTC
>NA|many|TRBV6-5|TRBJ2-3
CASSSTSRTQYF
TGTGCCAGCAGTTCGACTAGTCGCACGCAGTATTTT
>NA|once|TRBV5-1|TRBJ1-1
CASSPGTEGSEAFF
TGCGCCAGCAGCCCCGGGACGGAGGGCTCTGAAGCTTTCTTT
>NA|NA|TRBV12-3/TRBV12-4|TRBJ1-1
CASSLYQGMFDTEAFF
TGTGCCAGCAGTTTATACCAGGGTATGTTTGACACTGAAGCTTTCTTT
>NA|NA|TRBV29-1|TRBJ1-3
CSVPRIQERRQVENTIYF
TGCAGCGTACCGCGCATCCAGGAAAGGAGACAGGTGGAAAACACCATATATTTT
>NA|NA|TRBV27|TRBJ2-1
CASSPAPPEARISYNEQFF
TGTGCCAGCAGTCCAGCGCCCCCTGAGGCGCGGATCTCCTACAATGAGCAGTTCTTC
>TRBD2|NA|TRBV7-9|TRBJ2-5
CASNDPTLGLAPETQYF
TGTGCCAGCAACGACCCAACTCTGGGACTAGCGCCAGAGACCCAGTACTTC
>TRBD2|many|TRBV6-4|TRBJ2-2
CASSDRSGGYTGELFF
TGTGCCAGCAGTGACAGGAGCGGGGGCTACACCGGGGAGCTGTTTTTT
>TRBD2|few|TRBV12-5|TRBJ2-7
CASGFPSGGAHEQYF
TGTGCTAGTGGTTTCCCTAGCGGGGGGGCCCACGAGCAGTACTTC
>NA|NA|TRBV7-8|TRBJ2-1
CASSLSGGDFHEQFF
TGTGCCAGCAGCTTAAGTGGAGGGGACTTTCATGAGCAGTTCTTC
>NA|many|TRBV30|TRBJ1-1
CAWKSVVSPNTEAFF
TGTGCCTGGAAGTCCGTGGTTAGTCCGAACACTGAAGCTTTCTTT
>NA|NA|TRBV25-1|TRBJ1-5
CASSLRTSNQPQHF
TGTGCCAGCAGTTTACGGACTAGCAATCAGCCCCAGCATTTT
>NA|many|TRBV20-1|TRBJ1-1
CSASWGDMNTEAFF
TGCAGTGCTAGTTGGGGGGACATGAACACTGAAGCTTTCTTT
>TRBD2|few|TRBV20-1|TRBJ2-3
CSARLATDTQYF
TGCAGTGCCAGACTAGCGACAGATACGCAGTATTTT
>TRBD1|few|TRBV12-3/TRBV12-4|TRBJ1-3
CASRDRGSGNTIYF
TGTGCCAGCAGAGACAGGGGATCTGGAAACACCATATATTTT
>NA|NA|TRBV30|TRBJ1-1
CAWSVPRNTEAFF
TGTGCCTGGAGTGTACCCAGGAACACTGAAGCTTTCTTT
>NA|once|TRBV7-2|TRBJ2-3
CASSFVGSTDTQYF
TGTGCCAGCAGCTTTGTTGGGAGCACAGATACGCAGTATTTT
>NA|few|TRBV27|TRBJ2-2
CASFAVDTGELFF
TGTGCCAGCTTTGCTGTAGACACCGGGGAGCTGTTTTTT
>NA|many|TRBV27|TRBJ1-5
CASSFSRGSNQPQHF
TGTGCCAGCAGTTTCAGCAGGGGAAGCAATCAGCCCCAGCATTTT
>NA|NA|TRBV27|TRBJ2-1
CASSFARDNEQFF
TGTGCCAGCAGTTTCGCGCGGGACAATGAGCAGTTCTTC
>NA|NA|TRBV20-1|TRBJ2-3
CSASTFSGPSTDTQYF
TGCAGTGCTAGCACATTTTCCGGGCCCAGCACAGATACGCAGTATTTT
>TRBD1|NA|TRBV6-2/TRBV6-3|TRBJ1-1
CASSYAGQANTEAFF
TGTGCCAGCAGTTACGCGGGACAGGCGAACACTGAAGCTTTCTTT
>NA|many|TRBV5-4|TRBJ1-1
CASSPALGNTEAFF
TGTGCCAGCAGCCCGGCCCTGGGGAACACTGAAGCTTTCTTT
>NA|NA|TRBV5-6|TRBJ1-2
CASSLVAGPDGYTF
TGTGCCAGCAGCTTGGTGGCGGGACCCGATGGCTACACCTTC
>NA|NA|TRBV12-3/TRBV12-4|TRBJ1-2
CASSPHHIGYGYTF
TGTGCCAGCAGCCCGCACCATATTGGGTATGGCTACACCTTC
>NA|few|TRBV5-6|TRBJ2-1
CASRHDRNEQFF
TGTGCCAGCAGACACGACAGGAATGAGCAGTTCTTC
>TRBD1|many|TRBV5-1|TRBJ1-2
CASSSAGTGAGYTF
TGCGCCAGCAGCTCGGCCGGGACAGGTGCGGGCTACACCTTC